The next 27 T cell receptor beta chains were all read from a single sample in a study of neoadjuvant anti-PD-1 for oral cavity cancer. This table comes from immunoSEQ multiplex PCR, and its TCRdb copy is limited to in-frame clones, with some not included. This sample has 14,000 or so clones; about 59% occur once, and the top ten carry less than 3%. The sample here was PBMCs, taken before nivolumab (anti-PD-1) treatment. All receptors derive from a person between 40 and 85 years old with oral cavity squamous cell carcinoma.

CDR3 protein: CASRRGRGRKETQYF. Here the CDR3 DNA reads TGTGCCAGCCGCAGGGGCAGGGGGCGAAAAGAGACCCAGTACTTC. The V gene is TRBV7-3, the J gene TRBJ2-5; 8 nucleotides align to TRBD1. The CDR3 is 15 amino acids. Germline V CDR1 and CDR2: SGHTA, FQGTGA. Unmatched junction bases numbered 11, after V lost 8 bases and J lost 3 bases.

The gene calls are TRBV30 and TRBJ2-7, with unresolved D. Trimming removed 1 base at V and 6 bases at J, with 13 bases between. The CDR3 has 13 residues. Germline CDR1 and CDR2: GTSNPN and SVGIG (reference sequence). For the CDR3, the DNA is TGTGCCTGGAGTGCACAGCCATACGGCGAGCAGTACTTC. Encoded protein: CAWSAQPYGEQYF.

The chain links TRBV2 to TRBJ1-2; tentatively, D is TRBD1 (6 bases). Trimming took 6 bases from V and 8 from J, leaving 13 bases between them. Germline V CDR1 and CDR2: SNHLY, FYNNEI. This CDR3 spans 12 amino acids. CDR3 protein: CASRYRVGGYTF. The CDR3 coding sequence is TGTGCCAGCAGATACAGGGTCGGCGGCTACACCTTC.

For this clone: The missing conserved phenylalanine or tryptophan at the end of this CDR3 makes a read error likely. It is unclear where the CDR3 begins or ends on the DNA, so no DNA is shown, and the CDR3 is as TCRdb lists it. CDR3: CASSLGAGTAVL. The chain joins TRBV7-9 to TRBJ2-7; the table's D call, TRBD1, has no DNA check behind it. The germline CDR1 and CDR2 sequences are SEHNR and FQNEAQ (reference sequence). With termini counted, the CDR3 has 12 amino acids.

This clone appeared a single time. The chain has TRBV6-5 and TRBJ1-1; D not resolved. Trimming stripped 3 bases from V and 5 bases from J, with 13 bases between. The CDR3 loop spans 14 amino acids. The V gene's germline CDR1 is MNHEY and CDR2 SVGAGI. This chain's CDR3 is CASSYTPARTEAFF. The CDR3 bases are TGTGCCAGCAGTTATACCCCCGCGAGGACTGAAGCTTTCTTT.

V and J are TRBV6-1 and TRBJ2-3; 7 bases are shared with TRBD2. Germline V gives CDR1 MNHNS, CDR2 SASEGT. This CDR3 region has 15 residues. Trimming took 6 bases from V and 1 from J; bases not matched to a gene: 7. The CDR3 region has the DNA TGTGCCAGCAGGCCCGGGACTACCCGCACAGATACGCAGTATTTT. Amino acids: CASRPGTTRTDTQYF.

The chain combines TRBV11-3 with TRBJ2-7, with D perhaps matching TRBD2 (5 bases). This CDR3 region has 14 residues. Deletions cut 5 bases from V and 2 bases from J, with 13 bases between. CDR1 is SGHNT, CDR2 YENEEA, per germline. CDR3 DNA: TGTGCCAGCAGCCCGAGCGAGCGGCCCTACGAGCAGTACTTC. It specifies CASSPSERPYEQYF.

V and J are TRBV4-1 and TRBJ2-3; possibly TRBD2 for D (5 bases). The CDR3 is 18 residues long. CDR1 is MGHRA, CDR2 YSYEKL, per germline. Trimming took 4 bases from V and 3 from J, leaving 23 bases between them. The CDR3 nucleotides read TGCGCCAGCAGCCGAACTGGCCTGATAGGAGGAGGTACAGATACGCAGTATTTT. This gives the protein CASSRTGLIGGGTDTQYF.

This clone was seen a handful of times. In DNA, the CDR3 is TGTGCCAGCAGGAGCAGGACAGGCGCCAATGGCTACACCTTC. Translating gives CASRSRTGANGYTF. This chain uses TRBV2 with TRBJ1-2; 7 positions match TRBD1. The germline CDR1 and CDR2 sequences are SNHLY and FYNNEI. J lost 6 bases, V lost 6 bases, and 10 bases had no gene match. CDR3 size: 14 residues.

The chain is built from TRBV5-1 and TRBJ2-2; D might be TRBD1 (5 bases). The CDR3 runs to 16 residues. V lost 0 bases to trimming and J lost 0 bases, with 9 bases between them. Germline values: CDR1 SGHRS, CDR2 YFSETQ. The CDR3 region is CASSLADSANTGELFF. CDR3 DNA sequence: TGCGCCAGCAGCTTGGCTGACAGCGCGAACACCGGGGAGCTGTTTTTT. Using reference TRBV5-1 and TRBJ2-2 for the parts outside the CDR3, the full variable domain is KAGVTQTPRYLIKTRGQQVTLSCSPISGHRSVSWYQQTPGQGLQFLFEYFSETQRNKGNFPGRFSGRQFSNSRSEMNVSTLELGDSALYLCASSLADSANTGELFFGEGSRLTVL.

The chain joins TRBV7-2 to TRBJ2-7; D remains unclear. CDR1 is SGHTA and CDR2 is FQGNSA in the germline V gene. This CDR3 spans 12 amino acids. Trimming removed 2 bases from V and 3 bases from J, with 5 bases in between. The CDR3 DNA is TGTGCCAGCAGCTTACAACGCTACGAGCAGTACTTC. Translating gives CASSLQRYEQYF.

The chain couples TRBV5-6 to TRBJ1-4, with 7 nucleotides matching TRBD1. From germline, CDR1 is SGHDT and CDR2 YYEEEE. The CDR3 consists of 15 residues. With V trimmed by 4 bases and J by 2 bases, 5 bases remained unmatched. The CDR3 here is CASSQQGLTNEKLFF. For the CDR3, the DNA is TGTGCCAGCAGCCAACAGGGGTTGACTAATGAAAAACTGTTTTTT. Based on the CDR3 plus reference TRBV5-6 and TRBJ1-4, the full variable domain is DAGVTQSPTHLIKTRGQQVTLRCSPKSGHDTVSWYQQALGQGPQFIFQYYEEEERQRGNFPDRFSGHQFPNYSSELNVNALLLGDSALYLCASSQQGLTNEKLFFGSGTQLSVL.

In its sample, this clone was seen a few times. In DNA, the CDR3 is TGCGCCAGCAGCCAGTCCACGACAGGGACGAACACTGAAGCTTTCTTT. Amino acids: CASSQSTTGTNTEAFF. V and J are TRBV4-1 and TRBJ1-1, with 7 bases matching TRBD1. Germline V lookup: CDR1 MGHRA, CDR2 YSYEKL. The CDR3 totals 16 residues. V was pared by 3 bases and J by 1 base, with 8 bases of the junction left unmatched.

The V and J genes are TRBV10-3 and TRBJ1-1; D not resolved. Looked up from germline, CDR1 is ENHRY and CDR2 is SYGVKD. V was cut by 6 bases and J by 0 bases, with 8 bases left in between. CDR3 size: 13 residues. DNA of the CDR3: TGTGCCATCAGCGTGGACTTGAACACTGAAGCTTTCTTT. Translating gives CAISVDLNTEAFF.

The chain carries TRBV27 and TRBJ1-2, with 8 bases identical to TRBD1. The CDR3 has 12 residues. Germline CDR1 is MNHEY and CDR2 is SMNVEV (reference sequence). Trimming removed 5 bases from V and 8 bases from J; junction bases left unmatched: 4. The CDR3 reads CASSKGTGGYTF. As DNA, the CDR3 is TGTGCCAGCAGTAAGGGGACAGGCGGCTACACCTTC.

The chain carries TRBV4-1 and TRBJ1-4; the D gene is possibly TRBD1 (5 bases). Germline lookup yields CDR1 MGHRA and CDR2 YSYEKL. This CDR3 is built from 15 residues. Trimming stripped 6 bases from V and 4 bases from J, with 15 bases between. The CDR3 reads CASRGPGRYNEKLFF. CDR3 bases: TGCGCCAGCAGGGGACCGGGACGGTATAATGAAAAACTGTTTTTT.

This rearrangement joins TRBV5-4 to TRBJ1-1; D is possibly TRBD1 (6 bases). CDR1 is SGHNT and CDR2 is YYREEE in the germline V gene (reference sequence). The CDR3 sequence is 12 residues long. The ends were cut back, 2 bases at V and 7 bases at J, with 9 bases in the middle. CDR3 nucleotide sequence: TGTGCCAGCAGCTTAGGGGGACTTGAAGCTTTCTTT. Residues: CASSLGGLEAFF.

The V gene is TRBV5-1, the J gene TRBJ2-3, with D possibly matching TRBD2 (5 bases). CDR3 length: 15 residues. V shed 2 bases and J shed 2 bases, with 12 bases lying between them. Looked up from germline, CDR1 is SGHRS and CDR2 is YFSETQ. CDR3 region: CASSLPSGNTDTQYF. For the CDR3, the DNA is TGCGCCAGCAGCTTACCCAGCGGTAACACAGATACGCAGTATTTT.

The chain combines TRBV2 with TRBJ1-2; the match to TRBD1 covers 8 bases. Per germline, CDR1 SNHLY and CDR2 FYNNEI. J was trimmed by 8 bases and V by 6 bases; bases with no gene match: 14. CDR3 length equals 15 residues. CDR3 in amino acids: CASRQDREVSRGYTF. Written as DNA, the CDR3 is TGTGCCAGCAGACAGGACAGGGAGGTATCGAGGGGCTACACCTTC.

This chain links TRBV7-7 with TRBJ2-2, with D unclear. Germline V gene lookup returns CDR1 SSHAT and CDR2 FNYEAQ (reference sequence). Trimming left V 5 bases short and J 1 base short, with 11 bases between. The CDR3 length is 15 residues. The CDR3 protein is CASSPSGGNTGELFF. As DNA, the CDR3 is TGTGCCAGCAGCCCGTCGGGCGGGAACACCGGGGAGCTGTTTTTT.

The chain combines TRBV5-1 with TRBJ2-7; unclear D gene. The CDR3 extends over 15 amino acids. V was clipped by 4 bases and J by 4 bases, with 18 bases between them. CDR1 and CDR2 from the germline V gene are SGHRS and YFSETQ. In DNA form, the CDR3 reads TGCGCCAGCAGCCCCGGACCAGATAGAACGTACGAGCAGTACTTC. Translated, it gives CASSPGPDRTYEQYF.

The V gene is TRBV30, the J gene TRBJ1-2, with D hard to call. The length of the CDR3 is 11 residues. In germline, CDR1 is GTSNPN, CDR2 SVGIG (reference sequence). V was cut by 3 bases and J by 8 bases, with 10 bases left in between. For the CDR3, the DNA is TGTGCCTGGAGCGTTCTAGGAGGCTACACCTTC. Translating gives CAWSVLGGYTF.

The chain employs TRBV6-1 and TRBJ2-2; D is undetermined. There are 16 residues in the CDR3. Trimming took 3 bases from V and 6 from J, leaving 17 bases between them. Germline V lookup: CDR1 MNHNS, CDR2 SASEGT. The CDR3 nucleotides read TGTGCCAGCAGTGATTTGGGGTATCAAGAGGCCGGGGAGCTGTTTTTT. This codes for CASSDLGYQEAGELFF.

The gene calls are TRBV19 and TRBJ2-2; D perhaps matches TRBD1 (5 bases). The V end was cut by 2 bases, the J end by 6 bases, with 7 bases between. The CDR3 covers 13 residues. The germline V gene encodes CDR1 LNHDA and CDR2 SQIVND (reference sequence). The CDR3 bases are TGTGCCAGTAGTATATGGGGCCCCGGGGAGCTGTTTTTT. It encodes CASSIWGPGELFF.

The rearrangement uses TRBV5-1 and TRBJ1-1; D gene unclear. The germline CDR1 and CDR2 sequences are SGHRS and YFSETQ. The CDR3 is 13 residues long. Between the trimmed V and J ends, which lost 4 bases and 0 bases, there was a span of 7 bases. The CDR3 DNA is TGCGCCAGCAGCCTTTATATGAACACTGAAGCTTTCTTT. Residues: CASSLYMNTEAFF. The full variable domain, with the rest looked up from reference TRBV5-1 and TRBJ1-1, is KAGVTQTPRYLIKTRGQQVTLSCSPISGHRSVSWYQQTPGQGLQFLFEYFSETQRNKGNFPGRFSGRQFSNSRSEMNVSTLELGDSALYLCASSLYMNTEAFFGQGTRLTVV.

V usage is TRBV7-8 and J usage is TRBJ1-5; no clear D gene. CDR1 is SGHVS and CDR2 is FQNEAQ in the germline V gene. Between the trimmed V and J ends, which lost 1 base and 3 bases, there was a span of 4 bases. This CDR3 is 13 amino acids long. The CDR3 sequence: CASSLGHNQPQHF. The CDR3 coding sequence is TGTGCCAGCAGCTTAGGACACAATCAGCCCCAGCATTTT.

The rearrangement uses TRBV11-2 and TRBJ1-5, with TRBD1 matching 8 bases. The junction had 5 bases not matched to a gene; V was cut back by 1 base and J by 0 bases. Germline V gives CDR1 SGHAT, CDR2 FQNNGV. CDR3 length: 17 residues. The CDR3 coding sequence is TGTGCCAGCAGCTTAGGCTCAGGGGGCTATAGCAATCAGCCCCAGCATTTT. This encodes CASSLGSGGYSNQPQHF.